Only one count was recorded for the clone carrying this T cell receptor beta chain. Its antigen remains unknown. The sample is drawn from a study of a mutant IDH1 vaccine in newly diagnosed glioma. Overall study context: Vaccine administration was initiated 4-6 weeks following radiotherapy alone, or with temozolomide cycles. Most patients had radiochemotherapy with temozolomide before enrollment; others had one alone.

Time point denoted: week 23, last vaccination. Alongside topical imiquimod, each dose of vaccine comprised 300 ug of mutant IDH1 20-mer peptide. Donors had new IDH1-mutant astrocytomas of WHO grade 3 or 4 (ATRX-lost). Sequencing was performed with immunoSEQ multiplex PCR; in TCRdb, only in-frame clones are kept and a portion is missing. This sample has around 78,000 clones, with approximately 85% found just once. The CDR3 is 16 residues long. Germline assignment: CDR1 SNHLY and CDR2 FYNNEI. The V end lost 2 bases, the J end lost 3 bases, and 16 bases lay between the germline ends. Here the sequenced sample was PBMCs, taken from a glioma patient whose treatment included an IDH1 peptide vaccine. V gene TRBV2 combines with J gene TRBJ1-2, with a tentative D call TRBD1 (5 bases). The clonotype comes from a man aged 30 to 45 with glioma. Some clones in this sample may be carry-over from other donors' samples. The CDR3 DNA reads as TGTGCCAGCAGTGAACGGGACGGCTTATCCTACTATGGCTACACCTTC. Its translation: CASSERDGLSYYGYTF.